The clone carrying this T cell receptor (beta chain) has a handful of counts. The data originate from a study of T-cell memory formation after mild COVID-19. TCRdb reprocessed the 5' RACE reads via MiXCR and lists one record per CDR3 protein. The sample has roughly 240,000 distinct CDR3 sequences; around 15% are singletons. The CDR3 sequence is 19 residues long. Germline CDR1 reads SGHAT; CDR2 reads FQNNGV. After removal of 1 base from V and 2 bases from J, the junction contained 11 bases not matched to a gene. This sequence was found in a young man who had mild COVID-19 (a few samples of this study predate the infection). Cell type and time point are not known. V usage is TRBV11-2 and J usage is TRBJ2-3, with 11 bases identical to TRBD2. Sequenced sample: PBMCs or a T cell subset sorted from them (not recorded which). The CDR3 spells CASSLGLAGGPANTDTQYF. CDR3 in DNA: TGTGCCAGCAGCTTAGGCCTAGCGGGGGGCCCCGCGAACACAGATACGCAGTATTTT.